This entry describes one T cell receptor (beta chain). The target antigen is unknown. This sample stems from a study of cytomegalovirus exposure and HLA in healthy donors. The PCR ran on 60 Vbeta and 13 Jbeta primers. Profiled with immunoSEQ multiplex PCR; TCRdb holds only in-frame clones, not every one. The table lists about 170,000 clones, about 80% of them singletons. Overall study results and limits: Indistinguishable V segments such as TRBV6-2 and TRBV6-3 were excluded. There were 150 to 200 TCR beta chains listed as cytomegalovirus-associated.

Germline V lookup: CDR1 SQVTM, CDR2 ANQGSEA. This CDR3 is 13 amino acids long. Trimming stripped 5 bases from V and 2 bases from J, with 12 bases between. This sequence joins TRBV29-1 and TRBJ2-5; D is perhaps TRBD1 (6 bases). This TCR came from a young woman in good health and CMV-seropositive. Sequencing used PBMCs. The CDR3 spells CSVYGTNQETQYF. CDR3 bases: TGCAGCGTTTACGGGACAAATCAAGAGACCCAGTACTTC.